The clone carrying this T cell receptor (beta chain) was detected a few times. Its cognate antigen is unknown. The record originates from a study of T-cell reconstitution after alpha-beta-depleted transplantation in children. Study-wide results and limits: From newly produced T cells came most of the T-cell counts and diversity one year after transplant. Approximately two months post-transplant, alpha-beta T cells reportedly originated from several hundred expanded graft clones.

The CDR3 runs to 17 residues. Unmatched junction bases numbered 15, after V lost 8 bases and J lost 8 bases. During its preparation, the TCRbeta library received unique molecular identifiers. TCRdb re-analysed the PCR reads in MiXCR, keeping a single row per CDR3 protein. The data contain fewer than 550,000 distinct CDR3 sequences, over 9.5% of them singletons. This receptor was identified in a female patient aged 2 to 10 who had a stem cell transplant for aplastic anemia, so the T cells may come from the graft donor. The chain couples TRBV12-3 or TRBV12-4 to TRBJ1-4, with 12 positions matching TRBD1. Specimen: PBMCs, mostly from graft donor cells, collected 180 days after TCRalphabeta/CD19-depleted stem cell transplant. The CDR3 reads CASGPAGTGGGREKLFF. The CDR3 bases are TGTGCCAGCGGGCCCGCCGGGACAGGGGGCGGACGAGAAAAACTGTTTTTT.